Listed here is a single TCR beta chain. This record belongs to a study of blood T cell repertoires in COVID-19. Whole-study context: Acute-phase and convalescent COVID-19 samples originated in the United States, Italy and Spain.

The J segment lost 11 bases and the V segment lost 5 bases, leaving 7 bases of the junction unmatched. Germline V gene data show CDR1 as SEHNR and CDR2 as FQNEAQ (reference sequence). The CDR3 extends over 12 amino acids. Source study methods: It was from reference gene primer amplification that nucleated cell counts were estimated. The data were produced by immunoSEQ multiplex PCR, yet TCRdb's version contains in-frame clones alone and is incomplete. The V and J calls and clone size are taken from that table; D and trimming were inferred from the DNA. The table has some 100,000 clones, over 80% seen once.

V is TRBV7-9 and J is TRBJ1-1; 8 bases are shared with TRBD1. Sample: peripheral blood. This TCR was sampled from a woman between 55 and 75 years old with active COVID-19. The CDR3 here is CASSPRTGSAFF. The CDR3 DNA sequence: TGTGCCAGCAGCCCCCGGACAGGGTCGGCTTTCTTT.